What follows describes a single T cell receptor beta chain. The antigen is undetermined. Each CDR3 protein gets one entry in TCRdb, which reprocessed the 5' RACE reads and gives no DNA. The table lists approximately 330,000 distinct CDR3 sequences. The data were taken from a study of monozygotic twins with inflammatory bowel disease. Study-wide findings and caveats: Inverse Simpson values showed less TCRbeta diversity in IBD patients than in their healthy co-twins.

Germline CDR1 reads SGHRS; CDR2 reads YFSETQ. The CDR3 extends over 15 amino acids. The sequencing input was blood. The V call is TRBV5-1, the J call TRBJ1-2. This clonotype was sampled from a human donor with ulcerative colitis or Crohn's disease, or a healthy co-twin of an affected twin (not recorded which). CDR3 amino acids: CASSFTPLGNYGYTF.